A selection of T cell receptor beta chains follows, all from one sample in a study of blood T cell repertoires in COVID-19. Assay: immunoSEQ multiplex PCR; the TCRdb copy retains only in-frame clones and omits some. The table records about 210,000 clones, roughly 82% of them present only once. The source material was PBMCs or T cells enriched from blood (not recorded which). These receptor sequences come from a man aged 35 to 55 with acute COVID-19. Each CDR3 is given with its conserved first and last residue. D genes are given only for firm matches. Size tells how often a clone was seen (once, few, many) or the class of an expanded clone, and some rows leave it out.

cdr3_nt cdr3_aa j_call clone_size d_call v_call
TGTGCCAGCAGTTTATCGGGAGTGGGGGGTCGATACGAGCAGTACTTC CASSLSGVGGRYEQYF TRBJ2-7 NA NA TRBV27
TGTGCCAGCAGTCTCAGACGGGACCAAGAGACCCAGTACTTC CASSLRRDQETQYF TRBJ2-5 NA NA TRBV6-5
TGTGCCAGCAGCCCGGGACTAGCGGGAGACGCAGAGACCCAGTACTTC CASSPGLAGDAETQYF TRBJ2-5 once TRBD2 TRBV5-5
TGTGCCAGCAGCTTCGCCCCCGAGCGGGGACCCTACGAGCAGTACTTC CASSFAPERGPYEQYF TRBJ2-7 NA TRBD2 TRBV28
TGTGCCAGTAGTCCACAGACTAGTGTCGATGAGCAGTTCTTC CASSPQTSVDEQFF TRBJ2-1 NA NA TRBV19
TGTGCCAGCAGCCTACTAGCGGGAGGTTACAATGAGCAGTTCTTC CASSLLAGGYNEQFF TRBJ2-1 once TRBD2 TRBV27
TGTGCCAGCAGCTTCCGGTCCGAGACCCAGTACTTC CASSFRSETQYF TRBJ2-5 once NA TRBV5-4
TGTGCCAGCTCTCAGGGGATGAACACTGAAGCTTTCTTT CASSQGMNTEAFF TRBJ1-1 NA NA TRBV18
TGTGCCATCAGCTTTCTCCGGGACTCCACCTACGAGCAGTACTTC CAISFLRDSTYEQYF TRBJ2-7 NA NA TRBV10-3
TGTGCCAGCAGTTTGGGGACAGGGGTTTACACCATATATTTT CASSLGTGVYTIYF TRBJ1-3 NA TRBD1 TRBV28
TGTGCCAGCAGGCCCGTAACAGGGGGCTTATACAATGAGCAGTTCTTC CASRPVTGGLYNEQFF TRBJ2-1 once TRBD1 TRBV11-2
TGTGCCAGCGGCCCCCGGGATCACGCGTACTTC CASGPRDHAYF TRBJ2-4 NA NA TRBV7-9
TGTGCCAGCAGTGATGTCTGGTGGCGGGAGGTCACAGATACGCAGTATTTT CASSDVWWREVTDTQYF TRBJ2-3 NA TRBD2 TRBV6-1
TGCGCCAGCAGCCAAGCGGGGGTTTCCTACGAGCAGTACTTC CASSQAGVSYEQYF TRBJ2-7 NA NA TRBV4-1
TGTGCCAGCAGTGGGACAGGGGGAAATCAGCCCCAGCATTTT CASSGTGGNQPQHF TRBJ1-5 NA TRBD1 TRBV6-2/TRBV6-3
TGTGCCAGCTCACCTCCCCGGGGAGCGGGAGAGGATACGCAGTATTTT CASSPPRGAGEDTQYF TRBJ2-3 NA TRBD2 TRBV18
TGCGCCAGCAGCTTGGTACTAGCGGGAGGGCCAGAAAACATTCAGTACTTC CASSLVLAGGPENIQYF TRBJ2-4 NA TRBD2 TRBV5-1
TGTGCCAGCAGCTTGGAAACGACAACCTACGAGCAGTACTTC CASSLETTTYEQYF TRBJ2-7 once NA TRBV7-9
TGTGCCAGCAGCTTAGTCCCGAGTCGGCGGTACGAAAAACTGTTTTTT CASSLVPSRRYEKLFF TRBJ1-4 NA NA TRBV11-3
TGCGCCAGCAGCTTTGGACTAGCCGACAATGAGCAGTTCTTC CASSFGLADNEQFF TRBJ2-1 once TRBD2 TRBV5-1
TGTGCCAGCAGCCCCTTCGGGGTGGGCACTGAAGCTTTCTTT CASSPFGVGTEAFF TRBJ1-1 NA NA TRBV7-8
TGCGCCAGCAGCCCGGAGGGCTACGAGCAGTACTTC CASSPEGYEQYF TRBJ2-7 few NA TRBV10-1
TGTGCCAGCAGCTTAGACGCCCGGGACATTCAGTACTTC CASSLDARDIQYF TRBJ2-4 NA NA TRBV7-9
TGTGCCAGCAGCCCCTCCCCCGTCACGCAGTATTTT CASSPSPVTQYF TRBJ2-3 NA NA TRBV28
TGTGCCAGCAGTGACTTCGCAGGTGGGCCTAACTATGGCTACACCTTC CASSDFAGGPNYGYTF TRBJ1-2 NA NA TRBV6-4
TGTGCCATCAGGGGAGAAAGGTGGTCTGGCAAGGCAGATACGCAGTATTTT CAIRGERWSGKADTQYF TRBJ2-3 NA NA TRBV10-3
TGTGCCAGCAGTTTATCCGGGACTAGCGGGTACGAGCAGTACTTC CASSLSGTSGYEQYF TRBJ2-7 NA TRBD2 TRBV27
TGTGCCACCAGCAGAGGCGGAGGGGCGCGTTCACCCCTCCACTTT CATSRGGGARSPLHF TRBJ1-6 few NA TRBV15
TGTGCCAGCAGCCTTAGCGGGACCGGTCGGGAGCAGTACTTC CASSLSGTGREQYF TRBJ2-7 NA TRBD2 TRBV7-9
TGTGCCAGCAGCTTCCACGCCGTTAGCGGAGTGGTGGCAGATACGCAGTATTTT CASSFHAVSGVVADTQYF TRBJ2-3 once NA TRBV5-6
TGCAGCGTTGAAGATCAGGGGGTTGCTGAAGCTTTCTTT CSVEDQGVAEAFF TRBJ1-1 NA TRBD1 TRBV29-1
TGTGCCACCAGTGCATCTCCGGGACAGGGTGGTAGCGGCAGCTCCTACGAGCAGTACTTC CATSASPGQGGSGSSYEQYF TRBJ2-7 NA TRBD1 TRBV24-1